Listed below are T cell receptor beta chains from one sample, sequenced in a study of T cells expressing NK-cell markers. TCRdb reprocessed the 5' RACE reads, with one entry per CDR3 protein and no DNA. There are over 100,000 distinct CDR3 sequences in the sample, with roughly 18% held by the top ten. Sequencing input: blood T cells: a sorted CD56 or NKG2C T cell subset, CD4+ or CD8+ T cells, or bulk PBMC T cells (not recorded which). Receptor source: a woman between 18 and 75 years old in good health. Each CDR3 is given with its conserved first and last residue.

TRBV19,TRBJ2-1,CASSDRLAGGPYNEQFF
TRBV19,TRBJ2-1,CASSLVAGGFNEQFF
TRBV6-5,TRBJ2-5,CASSYSTGARETQYF
TRBV6-2/TRBV6-3,TRBJ1-2,CASSYSPGQEGYTF
TRBV24-1,TRBJ2-6,CATSDFSGAGANVLTF
TRBV12-3/TRBV12-4,TRBJ2-7,CASSLVGGGNEQYF
TRBV4-3,TRBJ1-4,CASSQEAWEEANEKLFF
TRBV12-3/TRBV12-4,TRBJ2-1,CALGGGSYNEQFF
TRBV4-3,TRBJ1-5,CASSQDRGDNQPQHF
TRBV20-1,TRBJ2-5,CSVATSGQQETQYF
TRBV5-1,TRBJ2-1,CASSLGSGDEQFF
TRBV11-2,TRBJ2-1,CASSLDLTYSYNEQFF
TRBV7-3,TRBJ2-1,CASSLTGGDYNEQFF
TRBV29-1,TRBJ2-7,CSAQTSEIPYEQYF
TRBV11-3,TRBJ2-3,CASSLVEGNTQYF
TRBV20-1,TRBJ2-2,CSAIRPNTGELFF
TRBV4-1,TRBJ2-5,CASSQSWTSGQETQYF
TRBV7-9,TRBJ1-4,CASKAAEPAANEKLFF
TRBV29-1,TRBJ2-3,CSVSLGRATDTQYF
TRBV7-9,TRBJ1-4,CASAGQTALQGKLFF
TRBV10-3,TRBJ2-2,CAISDPGGPGELFF
TRBV21-1,TRBJ2-5,CASSKRRGRGRPQETQYF
TRBV7-9,TRBJ2-4,CASSAETGVGNIQYF
TRBV11-2,TRBJ2-7,CASSFWRRSYEQYF
TRBV2,TRBJ2-1,CASSIDRGLSYNEQFF
TRBV20-1,TRBJ2-3,CSARDRGSSTDTQYF
TRBV28,TRBJ2-7,CASSFRALQEQYF
TRBV11-2,TRBJ2-3,CASSSLGPVPDTQYF
TRBV6-6,TRBJ1-5,CASSFLFGQPQHF
TRBV29-1,TRBJ2-7,CSVAQPGAGIEQYF
TRBV6-2/TRBV6-3,TRBJ2-6,CATHPSSGANVLTF
TRBV4-3,TRBJ1-5,CASSPVRASNQPQHF
TRBV10-3,TRBJ1-1,CAISESDRGGTEAFF
TRBV27,TRBJ1-2,CASSPPKGLGYGYTF
TRBV13,TRBJ1-2,CASSLTYGYTF
TRBV6-1,TRBJ2-1,CASSHLGLAGYNEQFF
TRBV4-3,TRBJ2-3,CASSQREGDTQYF
TRBV6-1,TRBJ1-4,CASSEAGGGNEKLFF
TRBV29-1,TRBJ2-6,CSAATGTGANVLTF
TRBV19,TRBJ1-1,CASRETGVFEAFF
TRBV20-1,TRBJ2-3,CSARTQGRETDTQYF